This T cell receptor beta chain was captured by sequencing in a study of cytomegalovirus exposure and HLA in healthy donors. Study outcomes and limitations: DRB1 had the most TCR associations and HLA-C the fewest, a later analysis found, with rates varying by HLA locus. TRBV6-2, TRBV6-3 and other indistinguishable V segments were excluded.

This clone was counted a few times. The antigen is unknown. PCR amplification relied on 60 Vbeta primers (plus 13 Jbeta primers). TCRdb keeps only in-frame clones here, not all; method: immunoSEQ multiplex PCR. Of about 140,000 clones listed, roughly 77% are singletons. The CDR3 spans 15 residues. V lost 3 bases and J lost 0, with 12 bases in between. Germline loops: CDR1 SGHRS, CDR2 YFSETQ. The source of this sequence is a female donor in good health and CMV-seronegative. The rearrangement uses TRBV5-1 and TRBJ1-1, with D possibly being TRBD1 (6 bases). Sequenced sample: PBMCs. The CDR3 sequence is CASSSRTAMNTEAFF. In nucleotides, the CDR3 is TGCGCCAGCAGCTCCCGGACAGCCATGAACACTGAAGCTTTCTTT.